The next 26 T cell receptor beta chains were all read from a single sample in a study of control samples from healthy donors and cancer patients. Assay used: immunoSEQ multiplex PCR; TCRdb lists only in-frame clones, some missing. The sample includes 110,000 to 150,000 clones, about nine tenths of them seen just once. The sample consisted of blood. The receptors shown here come from a man in his thirties or forties in good health.

The chain links TRBV11-2 to TRBJ2-7; either TRBD1 or TRBD2 may fit D (6 bases each). V was cut by 1 base and J by 1 base, with 11 bases left in between. This CDR3 is built from 15 residues. The germline gives CDR1 SGHAT, CDR2 FQNNGV. The CDR3 coding sequence is TGTGCCAGCAGCTTAGGAGGGGGGTCTTCCTACGAGCAGTACTTC. Translated: CASSLGGGSSYEQYF.

This chain uses TRBV6-5 with TRBJ1-1; a weak D match, TRBD1 (6 bases). The CDR3 sequence is 16 residues long. Germline CDR1 is MNHEY and CDR2 is SVGAGI. The V gene lost 2 bases and the J gene lost 1 base, with 14 bases spanning the gap. CDR3 sequence (DNA): TGTGCCAGCAGTTACCTGGGGGCAGATTGGAACACTGAAGCTTTCTTT. Encoded protein: CASSYLGADWNTEAFF.

The chain links TRBV2 to TRBJ1-4, with TRBD1 matching 8 bases. The CDR3 has 18 residues. V gave up 6 bases and J gave up 2 bases; unmatched junction bases: 14. Germline V gives CDR1 SNHLY, CDR2 FYNNEI. The DNA of the CDR3 is TGTGCCAGCAGGAGAGGTAGACAGGGGATCTTGACTAATGAAAAACTGTTTTTT. Translating it yields CASRRGRQGILTNEKLFF.

The genes are TRBV4-1 and TRBJ1-2, with 7 positions matching TRBD1. Germline V CDR1 and CDR2: MGHRA, YSYEKL. Unmatched junction bases numbered 13, after V lost 2 bases and J lost 4 bases. This CDR3 comprises 17 residues. CDR3 bases: TGCGCCAGCAGCCAAAGACAGGGAAAGGGAGAAGGCTATGGCTACACCTTC. Amino acids: CASSQRQGKGEGYGYTF.

V gene TRBV24-1 combines with J gene TRBJ2-5; TRBD2 agrees at 8 bases. J lost 5 bases, V lost 7 bases, and 5 bases had no gene match. The CDR3 runs 13 residues. Germline V gives CDR1 KGHDR, CDR2 SFDVKD. Here the CDR3 reads CATREAGAETQYF. Here the CDR3 DNA reads TGTGCCACCAGGGAAGCGGGGGCCGAGACCCAGTACTTC.

V gene TRBV5-6 combines with J gene TRBJ2-5; D call uncertain. The germline CDR1 and CDR2 sequences are SGHDT and YYEEEE. Trimming removed 3 bases at V and 5 bases at J, with 8 bases between. This CDR3 has 12 residues. CDR3 DNA: TGTGCCAGCAGCTACCCCTGGGAGACCCAGTACTTC. It translates to CASSYPWETQYF. Full variable domain (outside the CDR3, taken from reference TRBV5-6 and TRBJ2-5): DAGVTQSPTHLIKTRGQQVTLRCSPKSGHDTVSWYQQALGQGPQFIFQYYEEEERQRGNFPDRFSGHQFPNYSSELNVNALLLGDSALYLCASSYPWETQYFGPGTRLLVL.

The rearrangement uses TRBV15 and TRBJ2-1, with 8 bases matching TRBD1. The CDR3 totals 16 residues. V gave up 3 bases and J gave up 5 bases; unmatched junction bases: 9. Germline CDR1 reads LNHNV; CDR2 reads YYDKDF (reference sequence). CDR3 DNA sequence: TGTGCCACCAGCAGGGGACAGGACGGGACCCACAATGAGCAGTTCTTC. This sequence encodes CATSRGQDGTHNEQFF.

Comments on this clone: The junction does not match germline at one end; this may be a read error. This chain links TRBV7-9 with TRBJ2-6; no clear D. The CDR3 totals 13 residues. Germline-derived CDR1 and CDR2 are SEHNR and FQNEAQ (reference sequence). CDR3 sequence reads: CASSLAGANVLTF. As DNA, the CDR3 is TGTGCCAGCAGCCTAGCTGGGGCCAACGTCCTGACTTTC.

The chain couples TRBV29-1 to TRBJ1-1, with D uncertain. Trimming removed 6 bases at V and 0 bases at J, with 11 bases between. Looked up from germline, CDR1 is SQVTM and CDR2 is ANQGSEA. The CDR3 is 13 amino acids. CDR3 DNA: TGCAGCGTAGCCGGGATACTGAACACTGAAGCTTTCTTT. Translated: CSVAGILNTEAFF.

The rearrangement links TRBV6-1 to TRBJ1-6; D is undetermined. The germline V gene has CDR1 MNHNS and CDR2 SASEGT. The CDR3 consists of 13 residues. Trimming took 0 bases from V and 13 from J, leaving 10 bases between them. CDR3 in amino acids: CASSEAAFHPLHF. The CDR3 DNA follows: TGTGCCAGCAGTGAAGCTGCGTTCCACCCCCTCCACTTT.

The chain uses TRBV7-2 and TRBJ1-2; the D is unclear. The CDR3 runs to 13 residues. Germline CDR1 SGHTA, CDR2 FQGNSA. V lost 6 bases to trimming and J lost 8 bases, with 16 bases between them. In nucleotides, the CDR3 is TGTGCCAGCAGTCTACCGGGAGTAACGGGCTACACCTTC. It codes for CASSLPGVTGYTF.

The chain has TRBV7-9 and TRBJ2-7; D gene ambiguous. The CDR3 covers 14 residues. Germline loops: CDR1 SEHNR, CDR2 FQNEAQ (reference sequence). The V end was cut by 5 bases, the J end by 5 bases, with 16 bases between. CDR3 DNA: TGTGCCAGCAGCGGAAGCGCGAGGTTCAACGAGCAGTACTTC. Encoded protein: CASSGSARFNEQYF.

The chain joins TRBV4-3 to TRBJ2-2; D remains unclear. Looked up from germline, CDR1 is LGHNA and CDR2 is YSLEER. Trimming pared 0 bases from V and 6 bases from J, leaving 8 bases between. This CDR3 is built from 14 residues. CDR3 amino acids: CASSQDPSSGELFF. CDR3 coding DNA: TGCGCCAGCAGCCAAGATCCGAGTTCCGGGGAGCTGTTTTTT.

The rearrangement joins TRBV19 to TRBJ1-1; D perhaps matches TRBD1 (5 bases). The CDR3 runs to 14 residues. Per germline, CDR1 LNHDA and CDR2 SQIVND (reference sequence). Deletions cut 3 bases from V and 6 bases from J, with 14 bases between. In nucleotides, the CDR3 is TGTGCCAGTAGTATTACCGGGGCCTTGTCTGAAGCTTTCTTT. Protein sequence: CASSITGALSEAFF.

V gene TRBV6-2 or TRBV6-3 combines with J gene TRBJ1-2; D gene unclear. V lost 4 bases and J 2 bases, leaving 11 bases between the germline ends. Germline values: CDR1 MNHEY, CDR2 SVGEGT. The CDR3 spans 14 residues. The chain's CDR3 is CASSLEYGNYGYTF. CDR3 DNA sequence: TGTGCCAGCAGTTTGGAGTACGGAAACTATGGCTACACCTTC.

The chain employs TRBV19 and TRBJ1-1; 8 nucleotides line up with TRBD1. The CDR3 runs 13 residues. CDR1 and CDR2 from the germline V gene are LNHDA and SQIVND (reference sequence). The V segment lost 6 bases and the J segment 4 bases; nucleotides outside the gene matches: 4. Here the CDR3 reads CASSLTGGTEAFF. The CDR3 nucleotides are TGTGCCAGTAGCCTCACAGGGGGCACTGAAGCTTTCTTT.

This rearrangement joins TRBV6-2 or TRBV6-3 to TRBJ2-5; D is ambiguous. Germline CDR1 MNHEY, CDR2 SVGEGT. Trimming took off 2 bases at V and 3 bases at J, with 4 bases between the two ends. This CDR3 has 12 amino acids. The CDR3 nucleotides read TGTGCCAGCAGTTACAGGAAAGAGACCCAGTACTTC. Amino acid sequence: CASSYRKETQYF.

The V gene is TRBV28, the J gene TRBJ1-2; D is possibly TRBD1 (5 bases). The CDR3 runs 18 residues. The V gene lost 5 bases and the J gene lost 4 bases, with 26 bases spanning the gap. Germline assignment: CDR1 MDHEN and CDR2 SYDVKM. CDR3 region: CASSVYPAFDEGTYGYTF. CDR3 in DNA: TGTGCCAGCAGTGTATACCCCGCGTTTGACGAAGGGACCTATGGCTACACCTTC.

The V gene is TRBV29-1, the J gene TRBJ2-5; 7 nucleotides match TRBD1. V was pared by 5 bases and J by 2 bases, with 8 bases of the junction left unmatched. The CDR3 covers 14 residues. Germline assignment: CDR1 SQVTM and CDR2 ANQGSEA. The CDR3, as DNA: TGCAGCGTTCGATCCCCGGGACAGCAAGAGACCCAGTACTTC. Amino acid sequence: CSVRSPGQQETQYF. The whole variable domain, filled in from reference TRBV29-1 and TRBJ2-5, reads SAVISQKPSRDICQRGTSLTIQCQVDSQVTMMFWYRQQPGQSLTLIATANQGSEATYESGFVIDKFPISRPNLTFSTLTVSNMSPEDSSIYLCSVRSPGQQETQYFGPGTRLLVL.

The V gene is TRBV10-1, the J gene TRBJ2-7; the D is unclear. V was pared by 9 bases and J by 2 bases, with 5 bases between. CDR1 and CDR2 from the germline V gene are WNHNN and SYGVQD (reference sequence). The CDR3 is 10 residues long. CDR3 protein: CARHPYEQYF. CDR3 sequence (DNA): TGCGCCAGACACCCCTACGAGCAGTACTTC.

The chain couples TRBV9 to TRBJ2-7, with TRBD2 matching over 9 bases. Trimming cost V 1 base and J 0 bases; bases outside gene matches: 2. Germline assignment: CDR1 SGDLS and CDR2 YYNGEE. CDR3 size: 15 residues. This CDR3 is CASSVSGGPSYEQYF. The CDR3, as DNA: TGTGCCAGCAGCGTAAGCGGGGGGCCCTCCTACGAGCAGTACTTC.

This chain uses TRBV6-4 with TRBJ2-7; the D call may be TRBD1 or TRBD2 (5 bases each). The germline V gene has CDR1 MRHNA and CDR2 SNTAGT. Trimming left V 6 bases short and J 6 bases short, with 18 bases between. The CDR3 has 14 amino acids. As DNA, the CDR3 is TGTGCCAGCAGCCGGGACCAGGGATGGGGCGAGCAGTACTTC. Translated: CASSRDQGWGEQYF.

The chain is built from TRBV4-2 and TRBJ2-1; TRBD2 agrees at 8 bases. The CDR3 consists of 17 residues. Unmatched junction bases numbered 11, after V lost 0 bases and J lost 7 bases. From germline, CDR1 is LGHNA and CDR2 YNFKEQ. The CDR3 coding sequence is TGTGCCAGCAGCCAAGACGACCCGGGGGGGTCTAGGAATGAGCAGTTCTTC. Translated, it gives CASSQDDPGGSRNEQFF.

This chain connects TRBV6-5 to TRBJ2-5, with 8 bases lining up with TRBD1. Per the germline V gene, CDR1 is MNHEY and CDR2 is SVGAGI. The CDR3 sequence is 15 residues long. Trimming took 2 bases from V and 5 from J; bases not matched to a gene: 7. This chain's CDR3 is CASSYRDRLWETQYF. DNA of the CDR3: TGTGCCAGCAGTTACCGGGACAGGCTTTGGGAGACCCAGTACTTC.

In DNA form, the CDR3 reads TGTGCCAGCAGTTACCAGACCCTTGGGACCCAGTACTTC. It specifies CASSYQTLGTQYF. V usage is TRBV6-2 or TRBV6-3 and J usage is TRBJ2-5, with unresolved D. The ends were cut back, 2 bases at V and 7 bases at J, with 11 bases in the middle. The length of the CDR3 is 13 residues. Germline CDR1 is MNHEY and CDR2 is SVGEGT.

J is TRBJ1-3 and V is TRBV27, with D tentatively TRBD1 (6 bases). Trimming stripped 6 bases from V and 4 bases from J, with 13 bases between. CDR3 length equals 14 residues. Germline V gene data show CDR1 as MNHEY and CDR2 as SMNVEV (reference sequence). CDR3 sequence (DNA): TGTGCCAGCAGCCCCCGGGGGGCCGGAAACACCATATATTTT. Amino acids: CASSPRGAGNTIYF.